Listed below are T cell receptor beta chains from one sample, sequenced in a study of T cells in pancreatic ductal adenocarcinoma. The protocol was immunoSEQ multiplex PCR, while the TCRdb copy is restricted to in-frame clones and leaves out a portion. The data hold 97,000 or so clones, with about 95% observed a single time. The sequenced sample consisted of PBMCs. The receptors were gathered from a human donor with pancreatic ductal adenocarcinoma. Each CDR3 is given with its conserved first and last residue. Each record gives: J gene, D gene, clone size, V gene, CDR3 DNA, CDR3 protein. A D gene is named only where the DNA matches it firmly. Rows give clone size only sometimes, using once, few, many, or a class for an expanded clone.

>TRBJ2-1|-|-|TRBV19
TGTGCCAGTAGTATAGTTTCCGGGAACAATGAGCAGTTCTTC
CASSIVSGNNEQFF
>TRBJ2-7|TRBD1|-|TRBV2
TGTGCCAGCAGGGGGGACAGCTCCTACGAGCAGTACTTC
CASRGDSSYEQYF
>TRBJ2-7|-|once|TRBV6-1
TGTGCCAGCAGTGCTACAGGGTACTACGAGCAGTACTTC
CASSATGYYEQYF
>TRBJ1-4|-|once|TRBV28
TGTGCCAGCAGCGGTGGTTCCGAAAAACTGTTTTTT
CASSGGSEKLFF
>TRBJ2-7|-|-|TRBV7-2
TGTGCCAGCAGCTTAGCTCGGGAGCAGTACTTC
CASSLAREQYF
>TRBJ1-2|TRBD1|-|TRBV7-9
TGTGCCAGCAGCCCGTGGACAGGGGGCGCGGTTGGCTACACCTTC
CASSPWTGGAVGYTF
>TRBJ2-1|-|once|TRBV29-1
TGCAGCGGAGGAGGGGCGAGCGGTGAGCAGTTCTTC
CSGGGASGEQFF
>TRBJ2-1|-|-|TRBV7-3
TGTGCCAGCAGCACGCACTATAGAAATGAGCAGTTCTTC
CASSTHYRNEQFF
>TRBJ1-2|TRBD1|-|TRBV5-4
TGTGCCAGCAGCCAGGGACAGGGGAATGGCTACACCTTC
CASSQGQGNGYTF
>TRBJ2-3|TRBD2|-|TRBV2
TGTGCCACAGTGGGGGGGAACACAGATACGCAGTATTTT
CATVGGNTDTQYF
>TRBJ2-1|TRBD2|-|TRBV5-5
TGTGCCAGCAGCTTGGGAATAGCGGGAAGGGGTGAGCAGTTCTTC
CASSLGIAGRGEQFF
>TRBJ2-7|TRBD1|-|TRBV5-1
TGCGCCAGCAGCCCCGGGACAGGCTTAGTGCAGTACTTC
CASSPGTGLVQYF
>TRBJ2-5|TRBD1|once|TRBV2
TGTGCCAGCACCCGGGACAGGGAAGAGACCCAGTACTTC
CASTRDREETQYF
>TRBJ2-1|TRBD2|-|TRBV5-1
TGCGCCAGCAGCTTTACTAGCGGCGCCTACAATGAGCAGTTCTTC
CASSFTSGAYNEQFF